The 26 T cell receptor beta chains below were found in one sample sequenced in a study of metastatic and nonmetastatic thyroid tumors. MiXCR was used by TCRdb to re-call the PCR reads. The profile shows some 40,000 clones, 13% of them singletons. Thyroid surgery had not been preceded by any treatment in any patient. The sequenced material came from blood. Receptors originate from a female donor with papillary thyroid cancer or a benign thyroid nodule (not recorded which). Some clones in this sample may be carry-over from other donors' samples.

This clone was seen repeatedly, ten times or more. The rearrangement uses TRBV3-1 and TRBJ2-2; D remains ambiguous. From germline, CDR1 is LGHDT and CDR2 YNNKEL (reference sequence). CDR3 size: 12 residues. V dropped 3 bases and J dropped 5 bases, with 4 bases sitting between them. The CDR3 loop reads CASSQSTGELFF. DNA of the CDR3: TGTGCCAGCAGCCAGAGTACCGGGGAGCTGTTTTTT.

For this clone: This CDR3 is also generated by other DNA sequences in the sample. The chain recombines TRBV6-1 with TRBJ2-5; possible D gene TRBD2, 6 bases. Trimming took off 8 bases at V and 6 bases at J, with 22 bases between the two ends. CDR3 length equals 15 residues. CDR1 MNHNS and CDR2 SASEGT come from the germline V gene. CDR3 sequence: CASSSPPGATKTQYF. CDR3 DNA sequence: TGTGCCAGCTCCTCACCCCCGGGAGCCACAAAGACCCAGTACTTC.

In its sample, this clone was seen many times. The V call is TRBV7-3, the J call TRBJ2-7; 7 bases align to TRBD1. This CDR3 is 14 amino acids long. After removal of 5 bases from V and 0 bases from J, the junction contained 4 bases not matched to a gene. The germline V gene has CDR1 SGHTA and CDR2 FQGTGA. The DNA for the CDR3 is TGTGCCAGCAGCCCCAGGGGGAGCTCCTACGAGCAGTACTTC. Protein sequence: CASSPRGSSYEQYF.

This clone has ten or more counts. This chain links TRBV7-2 with TRBJ2-2; D is uncertain. V was cut by 1 base and J by 6 bases, with 9 bases left in between. The germline V gene encodes CDR1 SGHTA and CDR2 FQGNSA. CDR3 length equals 14 residues. DNA of the CDR3: TGTGCCAGCAGCTTAGTAAGAGAGGCCGGGGAGCTGTTTTTT. Translating it yields CASSLVREAGELFF.

The V and J genes are TRBV20-1 and TRBJ1-1; no definite D call. The CDR3 spans 13 residues. V lost 6 bases to trimming and J lost 0 bases, with 11 bases between them. Germline CDR1 reads DFQATT; CDR2 reads SNEGSKA (reference sequence). CDR3 protein: CSARPGVNTEAFF. In nucleotides, the CDR3 is TGCAGTGCCAGGCCGGGAGTGAACACTGAAGCTTTCTTT.

In its sample, this clone was seen many times. This chain connects TRBV15 to TRBJ2-2; D ambiguous. The V and J ends lost 0 bases and 6 bases respectively, with 14 bases between them. Germline CDR1 LNHNV, CDR2 YYDKDF (reference sequence). The CDR3 extends over 16 amino acids. CDR3 loop: CATSRDPPPRPGELFF. Here the CDR3 DNA reads TGTGCCACCAGCAGAGATCCCCCTCCGAGGCCCGGGGAGCTGTTTTTT. Drawing the rest from reference TRBV15 and TRBJ2-2, the complete variable domain is DAMVIQNPRYQVTQFGKPVTLSCSQTLNHNVMYWYQQKSSQAPKLLFHYYDKDFNNEADTPDNFQSRRPNTSFCFLDIRSPGLGDTAMYLCATSRDPPPRPGELFFGEGSRLTVL.

The chain combines TRBV6-1 with TRBJ2-7; either TRBD1 or TRBD2 may supply D (5 bases each). Germline V CDR1 and CDR2: MNHNS, SASEGT. This CDR3 region has 17 residues. V shed 1 base and J shed 4 bases, with 20 bases lying between them. This CDR3 reads CASSEEVGPGPNYEQYF. CDR3 sequence (DNA): TGTGCCAGCAGTGAAGAGGTGGGACCGGGCCCCAATTACGAGCAGTACTTC.

This rearrangement joins TRBV2 to TRBJ2-3; D remains unclear. V was shortened by 2 bases and J by 7 bases, with 16 bases between the two germline ends. The length of the CDR3 is 15 residues. CDR1 and CDR2 from the germline V gene are SNHLY and FYNNEI. The CDR3 nucleotides read TGTGCCAGCAGTGAACGGCCTACAGTTGGATATACGCAGTATTTT. As protein: CASSERPTVGYTQYF.

This chain joins TRBV28 and TRBJ2-7, with D possibly matching TRBD2 (5 bases). This CDR3 comprises 12 residues. Germline assignment: CDR1 MDHEN and CDR2 SYDVKM. V was clipped by 3 bases and J by 6 bases, with 9 bases between them. The CDR3 DNA reads as TGTGCCAGCAGTTTGGAGGTGTCCGAGCAGTACTTC. Amino acids: CASSLEVSEQYF. Using reference TRBV28 and TRBJ2-7 for the parts outside the CDR3, the full variable domain is DVKVTQSSRYLVKRTGEKVFLECVQDMDHENMFWYRQDPGLGLRLIYFSYDVKMKEKGDIPEGYSVSREKKERFSLILESASTNQTSMYLCASSLEVSEQYFGPGTRLTVT.

Of note for this clone: A read error is possible here, since a much larger clone lies one base away. The chain has TRBV28 and TRBJ1-1, with D hard to call. The CDR3 totals 11 residues. Germline-derived CDR1 and CDR2 are MDHEN and SYDVKM. CDR3 sequence (DNA): TGTGCCAGCAGAACCGCTCGAAGGGCTTTGTTT. Protein sequence: CASRTARRALF.

This clone showed up many times. J is TRBJ2-7 and V is TRBV5-1; D not resolved. The CDR3 has 14 residues. Germline-derived CDR1 and CDR2 are SGHRS and YFSETQ. V lost 7 bases, J lost 0 bases, and 14 bases lay in between. The CDR3 loop is CASRDPPSSYEQYF. In DNA, the CDR3 is TGCGCCAGCCGAGACCCGCCGAGCTCCTACGAGCAGTACTTC.

This clone rates as medium-sized. This chain joins TRBV12-3 or TRBV12-4 and TRBJ1-2; TRBD1 might be the D (6 bases). The CDR3 has 14 amino acids. The V gene lost 3 bases and the J gene lost 8 bases, with 16 bases spanning the gap. The CDR3 DNA sequence: TGTGCCAGCAGTTTTGTAGGGGGTCGAGAGGGCTACACCTTC. Its protein product is CASSFVGGREGYTF.

This chain links TRBV2 with TRBJ1-2, with TRBD1 identical over 8 bases. Germline V gene sequence: CDR1 SNHLY, CDR2 FYNNEI. With 7 bases clipped from V and 8 bases from J, the junction kept 12 bases outside the gene matches. The CDR3 is made up of 14 amino acids. The chain's CDR3 is CASIGQGILDGYTF. The CDR3 DNA sequence: TGTGCCAGCATCGGACAGGGAATTTTAGACGGCTACACCTTC.

This clone was recorded at least ten times. Possible read error: a much larger clone is one base away. Because the CDR3 is missing its conserved closing phenylalanine or tryptophan, this is likely a read error. This chain joins TRBV6-1 and TRBJ1-1; TRBD1 is a possible D gene (5 bases). CDR3 length: 14 residues. The ends were cut back, 7 bases at V and 1 base at J, with 13 bases in the middle. The V gene's germline CDR1 is MNHNS and CDR2 SASEGT. The CDR3 nucleotides are TGTGCCAGCATTCGGAGGGGTTCGAACACTGAAGCTTTCCTT. Encoded protein: CASIRRGSNTEAFL.

Note on this clone: Being one base from a much bigger clone, this may be a read error. The sample holds other DNA sequences that translate to the same CDR3. V and J are TRBV20-1 and TRBJ2-4; unclear D gene. Germline CDR1 reads DFQATT; CDR2 reads SNEGSKA (reference sequence). The CDR3 extends over 15 amino acids. The V gene lost 3 bases and the J gene lost 0 bases, with 12 bases spanning the gap. CDR3 region: CSARDESLAKNIQYF. In DNA form, the CDR3 reads TGCAGTGCTAGGGATGAATCTCTAGCCAAAAACATTCAGTACTTC.

Notes on this clone: Possible read error: a much larger clone is one base away. The chain has TRBV27 and TRBJ2-3; D gene ambiguous. This CDR3 contains 14 residues. V dropped 2 bases and J dropped 2 bases, with 8 bases sitting between them. The germline gives CDR1 MNHEY, CDR2 SMNVEV (reference sequence). As DNA, the CDR3 is TGTGCCAGCAGTTTAGTGACGACCACAGATACGCAGTATTTT. This sequence encodes CASSLVTTTDTQYF.

As regards this clone: One end of the junction does not line up with germline, which may come from a read error. The chain has TRBV15 and TRBJ2-1; 8 bases map to TRBD2. This CDR3 has 17 amino acids. Germline CDR1 is LNHNV and CDR2 is YYDKDF (reference sequence). Here the CDR3 DNA reads TGTGCCACCAGCAGAGATCTGGCGGGAGGCCCCAACAATGAGCAGCTCTTC. As protein: CATSRDLAGGPNNEQLF.

In its sample, this clone is medium-sized. The V call is TRBV7-9, the J call TRBJ2-7, with a weak D call TRBD1 (5 bases). Germline loops: CDR1 SEHNR, CDR2 FQNEAQ (reference sequence). Trimming removed 1 base from V and 5 bases from J, with 24 bases in between. The CDR3 consists of 18 residues. The CDR3 nucleotides read TGTGCCAGCAGCTTAGAGGATGGGCAGGGCTATAGAATGGACGAGCAGTACTTC. Its protein is CASSLEDGQGYRMDEQYF.

This clone has just a few counts. The chain joins TRBV27 to TRBJ2-1; possible D gene TRBD1, 5 bases. CDR3 size: 13 residues. The germline V gene has CDR1 MNHEY and CDR2 SMNVEV (reference sequence). V dropped 7 bases and J dropped 10 bases, with 17 bases sitting between them. CDR3 amino acids: CASIPFQGVEQFF. In DNA form, the CDR3 reads TGTGCCAGCATTCCCTTTCAAGGGGTAGAGCAGTTCTTC.

Comments on this clone: This could be a read error, since a much larger clone is one nucleotide away. The V call is TRBV20-1, the J call TRBJ2-2; TRBD2 matches 8 bases. Germline assignment: CDR1 DFQATT and CDR2 SNEGSKA (reference sequence). The CDR3 spans 18 residues. The junction had 19 bases not matched to a gene; V was cut back by 3 bases and J by 7 bases. The CDR3 nucleotides read TGCAGTGCTAGGGACCCTAGCGGGCAGCGAAGGAGCGGCGGGGAGCTGTTTTTT. It encodes CSARDPSGQRRSGGELFF.

There are a few counts of this clone. CDR3 coding DNA: TGTGCCAGCAGTTCCTCCCCAGGGGGGCGAAGCCTTTATGGCTACACCTTC. Translating gives CASSSSPGGRSLYGYTF. This chain connects TRBV6-2 or TRBV6-3 to TRBJ1-2; 7 bases line up with TRBD1. The V gene's germline CDR1 is MNHEY and CDR2 SVGEGT. The CDR3 is made up of 17 amino acids. V shed 4 bases and J 5 bases; nucleotides not matched to a gene: 16.

This clone occurred many times. The chain carries TRBV9 and TRBJ2-3, with 8 positions matching TRBD1. The CDR3 runs 14 residues. The V segment lost 0 bases and the J segment 6 bases; nucleotides outside the gene matches: 3. CDR1 and CDR2 (germline): SGDLS, YYNGEE. The CDR3 DNA sequence: TGTGCCAGCAGCGTAGACAGGGGGTACGATACGCAGTATTTT. As protein: CASSVDRGYDTQYF.

This clone has a count of ten or more. This chain uses TRBV2 with TRBJ2-3, with TRBD1 matching over 9 bases. V was pared by 4 bases and J by 6 bases, with 11 bases of the junction left unmatched. There are 16 residues in the CDR3. The germline CDR1 and CDR2 sequences are SNHLY and FYNNEI. The CDR3 region is CASSAIPTGGRDTQYF. The CDR3 DNA follows: TGTGCCAGCAGTGCGATCCCGACAGGGGGTCGGGATACGCAGTATTTT.

The table lists this clone with many counts. The V call is TRBV19, the J call TRBJ2-7; D perhaps matches TRBD1 (5 bases). Per the germline V gene, CDR1 is LNHDA and CDR2 is SQIVND (reference sequence). The V gene lost 3 bases and the J gene lost 3 bases, with 15 bases spanning the gap. CDR3 size: 15 residues. This CDR3 reads CASSMAGLPYYEQYF. CDR3 sequence (DNA): TGTGCCAGTAGTATGGCAGGGCTCCCCTACTACGAGCAGTACTTC. Full variable domain (remainder filled in from reference TRBV19 and TRBJ2-7): DGGITQSPKYLFRKEGQNVTLSCEQNLNHDAMYWYRQDPGQGLRLIYYSQIVNDFQKGDIAEGYSVSREKKESFPLTVTSAQKNPTAFYLCASSMAGLPYYEQYFGPGTRLTVT.

In its sample, this clone was seen a few times. A read error is possible here, since a much larger clone lies one base away. The chain recombines TRBV5-5 with TRBJ2-1; 8 nucleotides match TRBD2. The junction had 3 bases not matched to a gene; V was cut back by 1 base and J by 3 bases. The germline V gene has CDR1 SGHKS and CDR2 YYEKEE (reference sequence). CDR3 length equals 15 residues. As DNA, the CDR3 is TGTGCCAGCAGCTTGTATACTAGCGGCTACAATGAGCAGTTCTTC. It codes for CASSLYTSGYNEQFF.

This clone came up many times. The V gene is TRBV11-3, the J gene TRBJ2-2; D is perhaps TRBD1 or TRBD2 (5 bases each). V gave up 1 base and J gave up 0 bases, with 6 bases separating them. Germline loops: CDR1 SGHNT, CDR2 YENEEA. CDR3 length: 15 residues. Here the CDR3 DNA reads TGTGCCAGCAGCTTAGCGGGACCGAACACCGGGGAGCTGTTTTTT. This gives the protein CASSLAGPNTGELFF.